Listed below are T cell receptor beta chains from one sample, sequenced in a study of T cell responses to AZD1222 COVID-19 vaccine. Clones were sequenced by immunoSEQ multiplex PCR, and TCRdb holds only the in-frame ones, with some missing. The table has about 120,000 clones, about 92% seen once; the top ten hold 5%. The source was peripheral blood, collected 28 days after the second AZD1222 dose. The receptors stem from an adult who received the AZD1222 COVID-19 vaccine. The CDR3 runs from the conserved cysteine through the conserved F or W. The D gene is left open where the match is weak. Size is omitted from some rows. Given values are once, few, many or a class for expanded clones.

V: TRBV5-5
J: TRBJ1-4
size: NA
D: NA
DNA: TGTGCCAGCAGCTTGACAGGGCCTCCTAATGAAAAACTGTTTTTT
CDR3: CASSLTGPPNEKLFF

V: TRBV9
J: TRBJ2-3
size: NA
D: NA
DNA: TGTGCCAGCAGCGTTGGGTGGAAAAGCACAGATACGCAGTATTTT
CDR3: CASSVGWKSTDTQYF

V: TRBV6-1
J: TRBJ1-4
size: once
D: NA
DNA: TGTGCCAGCAGTGATGTCGGGGGTGGAAATGAAAAACTGTTTTTT
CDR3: CASSDVGGGNEKLFF

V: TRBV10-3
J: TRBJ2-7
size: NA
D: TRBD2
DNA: TGTGCCATCAGGACTAGCGGGAGTATCAACGAGCAGTACTTC
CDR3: CAIRTSGSINEQYF

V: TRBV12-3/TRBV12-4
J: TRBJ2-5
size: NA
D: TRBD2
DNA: TGTGCCAGCAGTTTGGGAGGGCTCAGAACCCAGTACTTC
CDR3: CASSLGGLRTQYF

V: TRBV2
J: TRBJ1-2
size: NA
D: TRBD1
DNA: TGTGCCAGCCTTGGACAGGGCTATGGCTACACCTTC
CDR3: CASLGQGYGYTF

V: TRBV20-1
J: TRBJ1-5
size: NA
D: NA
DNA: TGCAGTGCTAGTGGGTCGGCCAGGGGTCGAAGTCAGCCCCAGCATTTT
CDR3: CSASGSARGRSQPQHF

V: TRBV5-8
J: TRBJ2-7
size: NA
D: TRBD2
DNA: TGTGCCAGCAGCTTCGAGGCATCAGGGACTAGCGGATCTCGCGAGCAGTACTTC
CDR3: CASSFEASGTSGSREQYF

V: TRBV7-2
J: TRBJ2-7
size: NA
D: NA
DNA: TGTGCCAGCAGCTTAGATCCCGCTTACCGCGAGCAGTACTTC
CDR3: CASSLDPAYREQYF

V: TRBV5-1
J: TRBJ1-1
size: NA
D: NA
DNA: TGCGCCAGCAGCTTGGACGCAGGCGTATTGAACACTGAAGCTTTCTTT
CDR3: CASSLDAGVLNTEAFF

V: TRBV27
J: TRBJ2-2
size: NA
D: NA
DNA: TGTGCCAGCAGTTTATCGAGAGGGGGCACCGGGGAGCTGTTTTTT
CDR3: CASSLSRGGTGELFF

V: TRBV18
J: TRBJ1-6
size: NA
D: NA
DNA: TGTGCCAGCTCACCAGGGGGGAATTCACCCCTCCACTTT
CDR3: CASSPGGNSPLHF

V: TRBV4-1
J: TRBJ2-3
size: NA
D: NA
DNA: TGCGCCAGCAGCTTCCACCGGGAGATTAGCACAGATACGCAGTATTTT
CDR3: CASSFHREISTDTQYF

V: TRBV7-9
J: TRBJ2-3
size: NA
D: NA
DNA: TGTGCCAGTTGTATAGGACCGGAAGATACGCAGTATTTT
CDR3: CASCIGPEDTQYF

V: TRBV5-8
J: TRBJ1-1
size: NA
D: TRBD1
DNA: TGTGCCAGCAGCTGGAGGCGGGACAGGGGCACTGAAGCTTTCTTT
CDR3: CASSWRRDRGTEAFF

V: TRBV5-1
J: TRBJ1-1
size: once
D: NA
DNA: TGCGCCAGCAGCTTGAAGACAGGTTGGACTGAAGCTTTCTTT
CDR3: CASSLKTGWTEAFF

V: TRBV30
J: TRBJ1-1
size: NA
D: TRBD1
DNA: TGTGCCTGGAGGGGACAGGGGAACACTGAAGCTTTCTTT
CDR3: CAWRGQGNTEAFF

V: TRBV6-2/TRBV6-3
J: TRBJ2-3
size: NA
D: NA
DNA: TGTGCCAGCAGTCCCCTTAGCGGCGGATACACAGATACGCAGTATTTT
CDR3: CASSPLSGGYTDTQYF

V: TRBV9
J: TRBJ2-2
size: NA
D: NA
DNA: TGTGCCAGCAGCCAGGGTAACACCGGGGAGCTGTTTTTT
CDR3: CASSQGNTGELFF

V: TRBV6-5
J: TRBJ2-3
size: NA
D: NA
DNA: TGTGCCAGCAGTTACTCGATACTAGCTAGCACAGATACGCAGTATTTT
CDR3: CASSYSILASTDTQYF

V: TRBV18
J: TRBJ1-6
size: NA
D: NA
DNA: TGTGCCAGCTCACCTTCTTCAGGGGACAATTCACCCCTCCACTTT
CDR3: CASSPSSGDNSPLHF

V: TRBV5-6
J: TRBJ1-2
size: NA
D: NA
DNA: TGTGCCAGCAGCTTTACACCGGCGGGCTACACCTTC
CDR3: CASSFTPAGYTF

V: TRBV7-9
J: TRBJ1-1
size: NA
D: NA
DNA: TGTGCCAGCAGCCCCCCCATGGGGAACACTGAAGCTTTCTTT
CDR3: CASSPPMGNTEAFF

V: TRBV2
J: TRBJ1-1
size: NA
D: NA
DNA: TGTGCCAGCAGTGAAGGTGGACAGATGGCTGAAGCTTTCTTT
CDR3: CASSEGGQMAEAFF

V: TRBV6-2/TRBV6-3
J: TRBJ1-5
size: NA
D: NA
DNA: TGTGCCAGCAGTTACCCAGAGGGGCAGCCCCAGCATTTT
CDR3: CASSYPEGQPQHF

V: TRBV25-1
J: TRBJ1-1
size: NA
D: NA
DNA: TGTGCCAGCAGTGATGGACAGTTACTGAACACTGAAGCTTTCTTT
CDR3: CASSDGQLLNTEAFF

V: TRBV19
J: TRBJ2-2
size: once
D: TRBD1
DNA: TGTGCCAGTAGTATCCTGGACAGGGTGGGGACCGGGGAGCTGTTTTTT
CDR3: CASSILDRVGTGELFF

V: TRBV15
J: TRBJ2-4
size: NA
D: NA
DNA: TGTGCCACCAGCAGAGAGGTGTGGGGTGGGAGAAACATTCAGTACTTC
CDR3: CATSREVWGGRNIQYF

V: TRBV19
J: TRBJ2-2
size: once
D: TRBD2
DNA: TGTGCCAGTAGTATAGCCCCGGGACTAGCGGTAGACCCCGGGGAGCTGTTTTTT
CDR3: CASSIAPGLAVDPGELFF

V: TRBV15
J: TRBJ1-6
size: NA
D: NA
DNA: TGTGCCACCAGCAGAGACTCGAGCTCCTATAATTCACCCCTCCACTTT
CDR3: CATSRDSSSYNSPLHF

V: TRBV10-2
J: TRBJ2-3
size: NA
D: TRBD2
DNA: TGCGCCAGCAGTAACTTTGGGGGGGAGCAGTATTTT
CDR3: CASSNFGGEQYF

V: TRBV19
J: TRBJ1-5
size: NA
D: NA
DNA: TGTGCCAGTAGTATACCGGACGGCCATGGGCCCCAGCATTTT
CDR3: CASSIPDGHGPQHF

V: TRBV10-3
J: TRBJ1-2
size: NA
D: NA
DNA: TGTGCCATCAGTGAGTCGGCGGATAGGTATGGCTACACCTTC
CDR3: CAISESADRYGYTF

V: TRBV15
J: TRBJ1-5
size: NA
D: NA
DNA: TGTGCCACCAGCAGAGATCCCATTAAATTTGGTCAGCCCCAGCATTTT
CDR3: CATSRDPIKFGQPQHF

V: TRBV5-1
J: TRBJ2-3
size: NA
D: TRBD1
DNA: TGCGCCAGCGGGGGGGACAGGGGAACAGATACGCAGTATTTT
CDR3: CASGGDRGTDTQYF

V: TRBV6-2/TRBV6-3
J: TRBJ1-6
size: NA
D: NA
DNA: TGTGCCAGCAGTTACTCGACCCGAAATTCACCCCTCCACTTT
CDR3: CASSYSTRNSPLHF

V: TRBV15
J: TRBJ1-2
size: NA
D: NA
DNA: TGTGCCACCAGCAGAGATGTAAGGGCGGGCTACACCTTC
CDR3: CATSRDVRAGYTF

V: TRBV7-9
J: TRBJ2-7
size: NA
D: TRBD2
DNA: TGTGCCAGCAGCTTTCGGACTAGCCCCCACAACTACGAGCAGTACTTC
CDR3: CASSFRTSPHNYEQYF

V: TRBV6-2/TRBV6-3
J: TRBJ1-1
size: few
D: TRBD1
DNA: TGTGCCAGCAGTTACAGTTCGTCCCTTACAGGGGGCAAGAGGTCTGAAGCTTTCTTT
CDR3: CASSYSSSLTGGKRSEAFF

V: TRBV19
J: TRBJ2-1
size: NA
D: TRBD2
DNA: TGTGCCAGTAGTGCGCGCCTAGCGGGAGGGGGTAATGAGCAGTTCTTC
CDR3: CASSARLAGGGNEQFF

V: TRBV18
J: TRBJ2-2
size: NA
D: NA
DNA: TGTGCCAGCTCACCACCACAGAGCATGAACACCGGGGAGCTGTTTTTT
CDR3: CASSPPQSMNTGELFF

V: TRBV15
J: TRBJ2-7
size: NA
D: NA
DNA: TGTGCCACCAGCAGAGATCGGCCAGGGGGGTACGAGCAGTACTTC
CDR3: CATSRDRPGGYEQYF

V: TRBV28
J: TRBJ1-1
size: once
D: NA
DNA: TGTGCCAGCAGTTTGGGGTTGGCAGCTGAAGCTTTCTTT
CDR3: CASSLGLAAEAFF